A single sample gave rise to the 10 T cell receptor beta chains below, sequenced in a study of blood T cell repertoires in COVID-19 (dated by TCRdb to the early 2020s). The library was produced with the immunoSEQ multiplex PCR assay. What TCRdb holds here is the immuneACCESS table cut down to in-frame rearrangements. Part of the clones is not present; checked against another copy, under half of the missing clones reflect an unresolved V gene, and the others are unexplained. A total of 150,000 to 190,000 clones appear in this sample, approximately 80% of them only once. Around 3.5% of the sample comes from the top ten. Sequenced: peripheral blood. The receptor set was obtained from a woman over 75 with acute or convalescent COVID-19.

The chain is built from TRBV19 and TRBJ2-1; D possibly corresponds to TRBD1 (6 bases). Germline V CDR1 and CDR2: LNHDA, SQIVND (reference sequence). The CDR3 runs to 16 residues. V was pared by 4 bases and J by 6 bases, with 19 bases between. CDR3 coding DNA: TGTGCCAGTAGTAGGGGGCCGGGGCTCGGGTTCAATGAGCAGTTCTTC. Protein: CASSRGPGLGFNEQFF.

The J gene is TRBJ2-4, the V gene TRBV2; D is ambiguous. Germline lookup yields CDR1 SNHLY and CDR2 FYNNEI. The germline V and J ends were trimmed by 7 bases and 0 bases, with 10 bases remaining between them. The CDR3 is 14 amino acids. CDR3 coding DNA: TGTGCCAGCAATAGTTTGCTAGCCAAAAACATTCAGTACTTC. Translating gives CASNSLLAKNIQYF.

The chain links TRBV9 to TRBJ2-5; D remains unclear. Trimming took off 0 bases at V and 2 bases at J, with 11 bases between the two ends. The CDR3 has 15 residues. Germline V lookup: CDR1 SGDLS, CDR2 YYNGEE. CDR3 amino acids: CASSVGAGLQETQYF. DNA of the CDR3: TGTGCCAGCAGCGTAGGGGCAGGTCTGCAAGAGACCCAGTACTTC.

The V call is TRBV29-1, the J call TRBJ1-1; 10 bases are a match to TRBD1. The CDR3 contains 12 residues. V trimming: 6 bases; J trimming: 10 bases; junction bases outside the gene matches: 8. Germline V gene data show CDR1 as SQVTM and CDR2 as ANQGSEA. CDR3 in amino acids: CSVGDRGEGAFF. The CDR3 nucleotides are TGCAGCGTCGGGGACAGGGGTGAAGGAGCTTTCTTT.

V is TRBV2 and J is TRBJ1-4, with a possible D match to TRBD1 (6 bases). Germline CDR1 reads SNHLY; CDR2 reads FYNNEI. The CDR3 contains 14 residues. The germline V and J ends were trimmed by 10 bases and 4 bases, with 16 bases remaining between them. CDR3 bases: TGTGCCACCCACAGGGTCTCCTATAATGAAAAACTGTTTTTT. This gives the protein CATHRVSYNEKLFF.

This clone has just one count. The V and J genes are TRBV6-1 and TRBJ1-3, with D unresolved. Germline V CDR1 and CDR2: MNHNS, SASEGT. This CDR3 comprises 16 residues. Trimming took off 0 bases at V and 0 bases at J, with 9 bases between the two ends. The DNA for the CDR3 is TGTGCCAGCAGTGAAGCCCAGGCTTCCTCTGGAAACACCATATATTTT. Translated, it gives CASSEAQASSGNTIYF.

Details on this clone: One end of the junction varies from germline; a read error may be responsible. The rearrangement uses TRBV19 and TRBJ1-4, with D possibly TRBD1 on 5 matching bases. The CDR3 has 12 amino acids. Germline V gene lookup returns CDR1 LNHDA and CDR2 SQIVND (reference sequence). CDR3 bases: TGTGCCAGTAGTACGACAGCGAGATCGGTCTTATTC. Translating it yields CASSTTARSVLF.

This chain links TRBV7-9 with TRBJ2-5, with 9 bases identical to TRBD2. J gave up 1 base and V 5 bases, and 8 bases lay outside the gene matches. CDR3 length equals 16 residues. Germline CDR1 and CDR2: SEHNR and FQNEAQ (reference sequence). CDR3 nucleotides: TGTGCCAGCAGCGCGGGGCGGGGGGGAACCCAAGAGACCCAGTACTTC. Its protein product is CASSAGRGGTQETQYF.

This rearrangement joins TRBV7-3 to TRBJ1-1; D remains ambiguous. Trimming left V 7 bases short and J 0 bases short, with 9 bases between. Germline V lookup: CDR1 SGHTA, CDR2 FQGTGA. This CDR3 region has 13 residues. CDR3 DNA sequence: TGTGCCAGCAAGGAGGAAATGAACACTGAAGCTTTCTTT. Translated, it gives CASKEEMNTEAFF. Full variable domain (outside the CDR3, taken from reference TRBV7-3 and TRBJ1-1): GAGVSQTPSNKVTEKGKYVELRCDPISGHTALYWYRQSLGQGPEFLIYFQGTGAADDSGLPNDRFFAVRPEGSVSTLKIQRTERGDSAVYLCASKEEMNTEAFFGQGTRLTVV.

This chain links TRBV7-2 with TRBJ1-2; 7 bases map to TRBD1. The CDR3 is 15 amino acids. The junction had 9 bases not matched to a gene; V was cut back by 5 bases and J by 3 bases. Germline CDR1 SGHTA, CDR2 FQGNSA. CDR3 DNA: TGTGCCAGCAGCACCTTGACAGGGACTGACTATGGCTACACCTTC. Translated: CASSTLTGTDYGYTF.